This T cell receptor beta chain was sequenced in a study of cytomegalovirus exposure and HLA in healthy donors. PCR amplification relied on 60 Vbeta primers (plus 13 Jbeta primers). Generated by immunoSEQ multiplex PCR, the TCRdb table keeps only in-frame clones and is missing some. The repertoire consists of 150,000 to 200,000 clones, with roughly 83% occurring once and the leading ten covering roughly 1.5%. Study-wide findings and caveats: Researchers counted 180 or so TCR beta chains as cytomegalovirus-associated. Most TCR beta V segments were productive about 90% or about 30% of the time in an earlier analysis. DRB1 had the most TCR associations and HLA-C the fewest, a later analysis found, with rates varying by HLA locus.

Donors likely had unrecorded immune exposures despite being nominally healthy when sampled. Comment on this clone: Its antigen is as yet unknown.

The source material was PBMCs. The sequence derives from a woman aged 50 to 60 in good health and CMV-seronegative.

The CDR3 reads CASSIAVLTSGRRIQYF. As DNA, the CDR3 is TGTGCCAGTAGTATAGCCGTCCTGACTAGCGGGAGGCGCATTCAGTACTTC. V and J are TRBV19 and TRBJ2-4, with 13 bases lining up with TRBD2. V trimming: 1 base; J trimming: 9 bases; junction bases outside the gene matches: 9. The CDR3 runs to 17 residues. Germline values: CDR1 LNHDA, CDR2 SQIVND (reference sequence).